These 14 T cell receptor beta chains originate from one sample sequenced in a study of T-cell memory formation after mild COVID-19. TCRdb recomputed calls from the 5' RACE reads with MiXCR, one row per CDR3 protein. This sample yields about 390,000 distinct CDR3 sequences, of which 15% to 20% are seen a single time; approximately 21% belongs to the top ten. Material: PBMCs or a T cell subset sorted from them (not recorded which). Receptors originate from a man aged 18 to 30 who had mild COVID-19 (a few samples of this study predate the infection). Cell type and time point are not known.

The chain uses TRBV6-1 and TRBJ1-2; no clear D gene. The germline V gene encodes CDR1 MNHNS and CDR2 SASEGT. The germline V and J ends were trimmed by 1 base and 2 bases, with 11 bases remaining between them. This CDR3 has 15 amino acids. Written as DNA, the CDR3 is TGTGCCAGCAGTGAAGGAAGGACGGAAAACTATGGCTACACCTTC. This gives the protein CASSEGRTENYGYTF.

V and J are TRBV20-1 and TRBJ2-3; D unclear. From germline, CDR1 is DFQATT and CDR2 SNEGSKA (reference sequence). The CDR3 runs 15 residues. V shed 2 bases and J shed 0 bases, with 12 bases lying between them. CDR3 in DNA: TGCAGTGCTAGACCCCGAAGGTCTAGCACAGATACGCAGTATTTT. It codes for CSARPRRSSTDTQYF.

In nucleotides, the CDR3 is TGCGCCAGCAGCCAAGTTGGGGGAGGCACTGAAGCTTTCTTT. This encodes CASSQVGGGTEAFF. The genes are TRBV4-3 and TRBJ1-1; D might be TRBD1 (5 bases). The CDR3 has 14 residues. With 1 base removed from V and 4 bases from J, the gap between germline ends came to 10 bases. Germline V gene sequence: CDR1 LGHNA, CDR2 YSLEER.

The chain couples TRBV11-2 to TRBJ2-1; the D gene is possibly TRBD1 (6 bases). Germline CDR1 is SGHAT and CDR2 is FQNNGV. Deletions cut 1 base from V and 6 bases from J, with 13 bases between. The CDR3 totals 15 residues. The CDR3 region is CASSLGTASRNEQFF. Written as DNA, the CDR3 is TGTGCCAGCAGCTTAGGGACAGCCTCCCGCAATGAGCAGTTCTTC.

V is TRBV29-1 and J is TRBJ1-1, with D unclear. Germline V gene data show CDR1 as SQVTM and CDR2 as ANQGSEA. The V end was cut by 6 bases, the J end by 6 bases, with 14 bases between. CDR3 size: 12 residues. DNA of the CDR3: TGCAGCGTCGCTTTGATGAGTTCTGAAGCTTTCTTT. Its protein is CSVALMSSEAFF.

This clonotype was detected once. The genes are TRBV6-1 and TRBJ2-2; a weak D match, TRBD1 (5 bases). V lost 1 base and J 5 bases, leaving 20 bases between the germline ends. CDR1 is MNHNS, CDR2 SASEGT, per germline. The CDR3 sequence is 18 residues long. DNA of the CDR3: TGTGCCAGCAGTGAAGAGGTCAACAGGTTTTGGAAAACCGGGGAGCTGTTTTTT. This gives the protein CASSEEVNRFWKTGELFF.

The chain is built from TRBV4-3 and TRBJ2-7; 8 bases are a match to TRBD1. V lost 0 bases to trimming and J lost 4 bases; unmatched junction nucleotides: 8. The CDR3 totals 16 residues. Looked up from germline, CDR1 is LGHNA and CDR2 is YSLEER. The CDR3 is CASSQDRAGGFYEQYF. CDR3 in DNA: TGCGCCAGCAGCCAAGATAGGGCAGGGGGCTTTTACGAGCAGTACTTC.

This clonotype turned up a few times. V is TRBV3-1 and J is TRBJ1-1; D is possibly TRBD1 (5 bases). V gave up 3 bases and J gave up 2 bases, with 16 bases separating them. This CDR3 is 16 amino acids long. Germline CDR1 reads LGHDT; CDR2 reads YNNKEL (reference sequence). This chain's CDR3 is CASSQAYRQPNTEAFF. The CDR3 region has the DNA TGTGCCAGCAGCCAGGCGTACCGACAGCCTAACACTGAAGCTTTCTTT.

The CDR3 DNA reads as TGTGCCAGCAGTCCCATCGACAGTCTCAGGTGGTTGGCTTTCTTT. Translating gives CASSPIDSLRWLAFF. The V call is TRBV6-2 or TRBV6-3, the J call TRBJ1-1, with D possibly being TRBD1 (5 bases). Germline V gene lookup returns CDR1 MNHEY and CDR2 SVGEGT. V was clipped by 5 bases and J by 11 bases, with 24 bases between them. This CDR3 has 15 amino acids.

The sample holds a few counts of this clonotype. The rearrangement links TRBV6-6 to TRBJ2-5; 8 bases align to TRBD2. The CDR3 has 12 residues. The ends lost 2 bases at V and 7 bases at J; junction bases unmatched: 0. The germline V gene encodes CDR1 MNHNY and CDR2 SVGAGI (reference sequence). The CDR3 region has the DNA TGTGCCAGCAGTTACCGGGGGGGGACCCAGTACTTC. Protein: CASSYRGGTQYF.

This clonotype was found many times. V usage is TRBV7-9 and J usage is TRBJ2-5, with 15 bases matching TRBD2. V lost 4 bases to trimming and J lost 1 base; unmatched junction nucleotides: 4. The CDR3 has 17 amino acids. CDR1 is SEHNR and CDR2 is FQNEAQ in the germline V gene (reference sequence). CDR3 residues: CASSSGLAGGTQETQYF. The CDR3 nucleotides read TGTGCCAGCAGCTCGGGACTAGCGGGGGGTACCCAAGAGACCCAGTACTTC.

This clonotype was seen a handful of times. The rearrangement uses TRBV7-3 and TRBJ1-2; D is perhaps TRBD1 (5 bases). Germline values: CDR1 SGHTA, CDR2 FQGTGA. V was shortened by 5 bases and J by 2 bases, with 15 bases between the two germline ends. The CDR3 consists of 15 residues. DNA of the CDR3: TGTGCCAGCAGCCGAAATGGGGGTCCCAACTATGGCTACACCTTC. Residues: CASSRNGGPNYGYTF.

The CDR3 reads CASSPGTSGAQQYV. CDR3 nucleotide sequence: TGCGCCAGCAGCCCCGGGACTAGCGGGGCCCAGCAGTACGTC. The V and J genes are TRBV5-1 and TRBJ2-7; 13 positions agree with TRBD2. The CDR3 runs 14 residues. The V gene's germline CDR1 is SGHRS and CDR2 YFSETQ. Trimming took 4 bases from V and 8 from J; bases not matched to a gene: 6.

The gene calls are TRBV2 and TRBJ1-2; 9 nucleotides match TRBD1. Germline V lookup: CDR1 SNHLY, CDR2 FYNNEI. J was trimmed by 5 bases and V by 7 bases; bases with no gene match: 5. CDR3 length: 13 residues. This chain's CDR3 is CASKRDRVYGYTF. The CDR3 DNA reads as TGTGCCAGCAAGCGGGACAGGGTGTATGGCTACACCTTC.